Sequencing of this TCR beta chain was carried out in a study of regulatory T cells in long-lasting Graves disease. As for time point: newly diagnosed GD, antithyroid drugs for less than 3 months. The TCR library was made from RNA that had been extracted from PBMCs in TRIzol. Relying on iRepertoire HTBI primers and Arm-PCR of CDR3 regions, the team built TCR beta libraries. TCRdb re-called the multiplex PCR reads through MiXCR, storing one row per CDR3 protein. The sample has a few hundred thousand distinct CDR3 sequences; about 13% are singletons. The germline CDR1 and CDR2 sequences are MNHNS and SASEGT. The CDR3 loop spans 14 amino acids. The trim removed 6 bases at V and 0 bases at J, leaving 4 bases unmatched. A remark on this clonotype: A much more abundant neighbour one base away suggests this may be a read error. The conserved final phenylalanine or tryptophan is absent from the CDR3, which likely points to a read error.

This sample also appeared in a second study, on T cells in Graves' hyperthyroidism and ophthalmopathy.

This rearrangement joins TRBV6-1 to TRBJ2-7; TRBD2 agrees at 8 bases. Here the sequenced sample was peripheral blood mononuclear cells (PBMCs), taken at new diagnosis, from a patient treated with antithyroid drugs. The clonotype was recovered from a man between 25 and 39 years old with Graves disease. The chain's CDR3 is CASRVSGTSYEQYS. In nucleotides, the CDR3 is TGTGCCAGCAGGGTTAGCGGGACCTCCTACGAGCAGTACTCC.